The following is a T cell receptor (beta chain) sequence with its context. Germline-derived CDR1 and CDR2 are SGHVS and FNYEAQ. V was shortened by 1 base and J by 7 bases, with 10 bases between the two germline ends. The CDR3 has 13 amino acids. This entry comes from a study of OX40 agonist ivuxolimab in advanced cancers. For the study at large: Ivuxolimab, an antibody acting as an agonist of OX40 (CD134), was used to treat patients.

TCRdb's copy holds only in-frame clones and misses some; the assay was immunoSEQ multiplex PCR. The sample has 74,000 or so clones, around 90% seen once. The sequenced sample was CD4+ or CD8+ T cells sorted from blood, obtained in a trial of the OX40 agonist ivuxolimab. The sequence was collected from an adult with an advanced solid tumor such as melanoma, head and neck, liver or kidney cancer. The genes are TRBV7-6 and TRBJ2-5; D is undetermined. The CDR3 sequence is CASSLEGPSTQYF. CDR3 in DNA: TGTGCCAGCAGCTTAGAGGGCCCCTCGACCCAGTACTTC.